A selection of T cell receptor beta chains follows, all from one sample in a study of T cells after yellow fever vaccination. Each CDR3 protein is one row after TCRdb ran MiXCR on the 5' RACE reads. This table has approximately 170,000 distinct CDR3 sequences, about 11% appearing once. This material consisted of CD8+ T cells sorted from PBMCs, taken 15 days after the yellow fever booster vaccination. The receptor set was obtained from a man between 18 and 35 years old who received the YFV17D yellow fever vaccine. Both conserved end residues are trimmed from each CDR3. Fields, in order: J gene, V gene, CDR3 length, D gene, CDR3 protein. A D gene is named only where the DNA matches it firmly.

TRBJ2-7 TRBV7-7 13 NA ASSLYSGANYEQY
TRBJ1-4 TRBV6-5 12 NA ASSLQETNEKLF
TRBJ2-3 TRBV7-8 13 NA ASSLGGREADTQY
TRBJ1-2 TRBV20-1 11 NA SASAETNYGYT
TRBJ1-4 TRBV6-1 13 TRBD1 ASGDRGKVNEKLF
TRBJ2-2 TRBV29-1 13 TRBD1 SVDTGGRNTGELF
TRBJ1-3 TRBV7-2 13 NA ASSLPGRAGNTIY
TRBJ1-2 TRBV4-3 15 TRBD1 ASSQDRGAPANYGYT
TRBJ1-2 TRBV20-1 12 NA SARDSTGWYGYT
TRBJ2-1 TRBV24-1 11 NA ATSTGKANEQF
TRBJ2-5 TRBV12-3/TRBV12-4 13 NA ASSLSPANQETQY
TRBJ2-1 TRBV4-1 13 NA ASRDRKSSYNEQF
TRBJ2-2 TRBV15 13 NA ATSREATFTGELF
TRBJ2-1 TRBV7-9 11 NA ASSFEQGQEQF
TRBJ2-7 TRBV7-2 13 NA ASSLVQGPPYEQY
TRBJ2-1 TRBV7-3 13 NA ASSLSRSTYNEQF
TRBJ2-7 TRBV3-1 12 TRBD1 ASSLVDRGYEQY
TRBJ2-5 TRBV7-9 13 NA ASSPPRGDQETQY
TRBJ2-2 TRBV6-2/TRBV6-3 11 TRBD1 ASRTGDTGELF
TRBJ2-1 TRBV20-1 12 NA SATSLRSYNEQF
TRBJ2-3 TRBV12-3/TRBV12-4 13 NA ASSHFDRSTDTQY
TRBJ1-1 TRBV7-6 10 NA ASSPTGREAF
TRBJ1-1 TRBV29-1 14 NA SVEGQSSASNTEAF
TRBJ1-2 TRBV18 12 NA ASSPRKGYYGYT
TRBJ1-6 TRBV10-3 14 NA AISESISQGNSPLH
TRBJ2-2 TRBV27 13 TRBD2 ASSILAGRTGELF